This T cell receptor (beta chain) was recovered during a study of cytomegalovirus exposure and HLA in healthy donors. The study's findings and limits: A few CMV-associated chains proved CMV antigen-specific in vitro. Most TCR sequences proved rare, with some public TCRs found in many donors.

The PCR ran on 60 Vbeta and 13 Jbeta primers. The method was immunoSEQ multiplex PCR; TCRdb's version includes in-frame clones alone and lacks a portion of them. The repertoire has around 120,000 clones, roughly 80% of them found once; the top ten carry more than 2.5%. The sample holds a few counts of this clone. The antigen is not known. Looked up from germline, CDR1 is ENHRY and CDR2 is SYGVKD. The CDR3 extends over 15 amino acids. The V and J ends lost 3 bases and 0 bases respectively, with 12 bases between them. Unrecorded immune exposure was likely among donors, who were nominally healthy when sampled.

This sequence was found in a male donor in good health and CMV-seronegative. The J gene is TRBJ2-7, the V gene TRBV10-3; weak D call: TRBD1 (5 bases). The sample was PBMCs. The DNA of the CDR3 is TGTGCCATCAGTGATGTTTCTGGGGCCTCCTACGAGCAGTACTTC. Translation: CAISDVSGASYEQYF.